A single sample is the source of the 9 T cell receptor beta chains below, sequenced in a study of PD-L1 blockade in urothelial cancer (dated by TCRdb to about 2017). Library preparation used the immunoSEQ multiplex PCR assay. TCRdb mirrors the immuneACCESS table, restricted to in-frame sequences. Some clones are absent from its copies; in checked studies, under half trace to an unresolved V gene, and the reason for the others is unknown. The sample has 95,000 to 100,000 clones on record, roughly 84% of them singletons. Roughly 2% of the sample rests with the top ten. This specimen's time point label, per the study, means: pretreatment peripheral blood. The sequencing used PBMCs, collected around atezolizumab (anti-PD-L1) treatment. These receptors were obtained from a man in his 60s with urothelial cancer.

CDR3 DNA: TGTGCCAGCAGCCCCCGAGTAACTACCTACAATGAGCAGTTCTTC. Translation gives CASSPRVTTYNEQFF. The chain has TRBV7-9 and TRBJ2-1, with no clear D. Per germline, CDR1 SEHNR and CDR2 FQNEAQ (reference sequence). CDR3 length: 15 amino acids. V was clipped by 5 bases and J by 2 bases, with 13 bases between them. Full variable domain (rest looked up from reference TRBV7-9 and TRBJ2-1): DTGVSQNPRHKITKRGQNVTFRCDPISEHNRLYWYRQTLGQGPEFLTYFQNEAQLEKSRLLSDRFSAERPKGSFSTLEIQRTEQGDSAMYLCASSPRVTTYNEQFFGPGTRLTVL.

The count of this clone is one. The CDR3 loop is CASSGSGGRLVEGSYEQYF. DNA of the CDR3: TGTGCCAGCAGCGGTAGCGGGGGGCGCCTTGTAGAAGGTTCCTACGAGCAGTACTTC. The chain recombines TRBV5-6 with TRBJ2-7; 10 bases are a match to TRBD2. Trimming cost V 4 bases and J 1 base; bases outside gene matches: 17. Germline CDR1 is SGHDT and CDR2 is YYEEEE. The CDR3 loop spans 19 amino acids. The full variable domain, rest sourced from reference TRBV5-6 and TRBJ2-7, is DAGVTQSPTHLIKTRGQQVTLRCSPKSGHDTVSWYQQALGQGPQFIFQYYEEEERQRGNFPDRFSGHQFPNYSSELNVNALLLGDSALYLCASSGSGGRLVEGSYEQYFGPGTRLTVT.

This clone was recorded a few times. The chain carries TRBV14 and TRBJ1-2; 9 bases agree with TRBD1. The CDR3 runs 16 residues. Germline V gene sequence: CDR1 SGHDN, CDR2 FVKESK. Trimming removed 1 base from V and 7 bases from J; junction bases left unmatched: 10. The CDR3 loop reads CASSQGARGQGSGYTF. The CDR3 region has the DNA TGTGCCAGCAGCCAAGGGGCTAGGGGACAGGGAAGTGGCTACACCTTC.

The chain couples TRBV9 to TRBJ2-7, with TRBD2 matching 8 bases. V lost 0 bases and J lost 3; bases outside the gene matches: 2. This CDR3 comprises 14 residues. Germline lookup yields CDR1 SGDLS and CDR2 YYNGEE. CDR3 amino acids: CASSVDSGGYEQYF. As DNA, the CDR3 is TGTGCCAGCAGCGTAGACAGCGGGGGCTACGAGCAGTACTTC.

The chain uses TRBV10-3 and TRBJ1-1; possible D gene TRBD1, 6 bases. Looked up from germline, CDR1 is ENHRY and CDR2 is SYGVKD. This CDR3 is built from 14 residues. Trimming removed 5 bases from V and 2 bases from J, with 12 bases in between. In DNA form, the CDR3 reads TGTGCCATCAGTACCGGGACATCAAACACTGAAGCTTTCTTT. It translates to CAISTGTSNTEAFF.

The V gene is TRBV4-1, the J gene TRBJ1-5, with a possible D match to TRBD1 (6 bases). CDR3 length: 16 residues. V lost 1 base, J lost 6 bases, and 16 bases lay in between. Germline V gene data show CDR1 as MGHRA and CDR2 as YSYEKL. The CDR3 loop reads CASSQVPQGISQPQHF. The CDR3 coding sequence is TGCGCCAGCAGCCAAGTACCGCAGGGGATCTCTCAGCCCCAGCATTTT.

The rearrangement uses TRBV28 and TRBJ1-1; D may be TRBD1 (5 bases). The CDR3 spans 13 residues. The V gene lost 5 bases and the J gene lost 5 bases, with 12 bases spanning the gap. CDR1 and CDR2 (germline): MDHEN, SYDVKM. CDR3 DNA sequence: TGTGCCAGCAGTCCCGGGGGGGTTACTGAAGCTTTCTTT. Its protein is CASSPGGVTEAFF.

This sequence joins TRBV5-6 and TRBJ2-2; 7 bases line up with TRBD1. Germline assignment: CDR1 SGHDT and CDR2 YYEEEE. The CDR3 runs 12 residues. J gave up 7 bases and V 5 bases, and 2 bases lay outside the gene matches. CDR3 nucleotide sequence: TGTGCCAGCAGACAGGGGAGCGGGGAGCTGTTTTTT. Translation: CASRQGSGELFF. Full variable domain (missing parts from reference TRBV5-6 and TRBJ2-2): DAGVTQSPTHLIKTRGQQVTLRCSPKSGHDTVSWYQQALGQGPQFIFQYYEEEERQRGNFPDRFSGHQFPNYSSELNVNALLLGDSALYLCASRQGSGELFFGEGSRLTVL.

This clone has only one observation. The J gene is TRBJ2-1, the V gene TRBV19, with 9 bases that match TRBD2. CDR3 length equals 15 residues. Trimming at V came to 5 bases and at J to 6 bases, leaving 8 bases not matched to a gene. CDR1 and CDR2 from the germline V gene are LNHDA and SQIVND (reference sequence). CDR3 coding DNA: TGTGCCAGTAGTGCCTATAGCGGGAGAAGCAATGAGCAGTTCTTC. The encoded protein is CASSAYSGRSNEQFF.